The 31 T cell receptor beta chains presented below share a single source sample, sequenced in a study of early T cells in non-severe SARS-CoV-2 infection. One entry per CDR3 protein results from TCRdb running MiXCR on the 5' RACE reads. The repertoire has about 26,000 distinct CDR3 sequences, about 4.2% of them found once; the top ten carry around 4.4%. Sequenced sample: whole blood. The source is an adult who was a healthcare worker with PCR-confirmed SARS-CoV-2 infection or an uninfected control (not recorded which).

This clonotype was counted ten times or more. The CDR3 spells CASTALVAEYNEQFF. The CDR3 region has the DNA TGTGCCAGCACGGCTTTGGTAGCGGAATACAATGAGCAGTTCTTC. V usage is TRBV9 and J usage is TRBJ2-1, with D perhaps matching TRBD2 (6 bases). Germline lookup yields CDR1 SGDLS and CDR2 YYNGEE. Trimming stripped 6 bases from V and 4 bases from J, with 17 bases between. The CDR3 spans 15 residues.

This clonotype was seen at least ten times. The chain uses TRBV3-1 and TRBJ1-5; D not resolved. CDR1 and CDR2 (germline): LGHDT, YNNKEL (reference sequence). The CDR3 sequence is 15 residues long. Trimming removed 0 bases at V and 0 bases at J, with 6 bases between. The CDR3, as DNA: TGTGCCAGCAGCCAAGATGGGTATAGCAATCAGCCCCAGCATTTT. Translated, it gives CASSQDGYSNQPQHF.

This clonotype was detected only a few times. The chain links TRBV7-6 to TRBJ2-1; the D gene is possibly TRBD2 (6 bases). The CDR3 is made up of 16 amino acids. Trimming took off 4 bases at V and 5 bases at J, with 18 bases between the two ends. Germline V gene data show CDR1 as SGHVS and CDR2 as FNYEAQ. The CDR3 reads CASSSPAGLRHNEQFF. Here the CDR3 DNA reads TGTGCCAGCAGCTCACCCGCGGGACTCCGTCACAATGAGCAGTTCTTC.

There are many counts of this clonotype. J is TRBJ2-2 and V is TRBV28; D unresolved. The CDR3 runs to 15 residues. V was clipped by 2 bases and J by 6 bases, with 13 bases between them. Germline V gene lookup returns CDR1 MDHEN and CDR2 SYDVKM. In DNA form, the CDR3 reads TGTGCCAGCAGTTTACGGCGTAGGGTGGCCGGGGAGCTGTTTTTT. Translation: CASSLRRRVAGELFF.

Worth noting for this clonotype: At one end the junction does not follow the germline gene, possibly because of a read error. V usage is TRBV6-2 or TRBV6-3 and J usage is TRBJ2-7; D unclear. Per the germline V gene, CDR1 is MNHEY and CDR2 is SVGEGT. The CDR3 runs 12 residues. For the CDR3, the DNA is TGTGTCAGCAGTAACCCCCTTTACGAGCAGTACTTC. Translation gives CVSSNPLYEQYF.

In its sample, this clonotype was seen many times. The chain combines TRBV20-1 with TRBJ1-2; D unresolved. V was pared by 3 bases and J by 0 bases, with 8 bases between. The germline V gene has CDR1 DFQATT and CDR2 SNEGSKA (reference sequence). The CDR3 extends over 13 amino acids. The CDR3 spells CSASPSTNYGYTF. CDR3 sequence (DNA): TGCAGTGCTAGTCCGAGTACTAACTATGGCTACACCTTC.

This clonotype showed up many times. In DNA, the CDR3 is TGTGCCAGCAGCCAAGAAGTAGCGGGGCCCTACAATGAGCAGTTCTTC. As protein: CASSQEVAGPYNEQFF. The chain couples TRBV3-1 to TRBJ2-1; 8 positions agree with TRBD2. CDR1 is LGHDT and CDR2 is YNNKEL in the germline V gene (reference sequence). V was pared by 0 bases and J by 2 bases, with 3 bases of the junction left unmatched. The CDR3 sequence is 16 residues long.

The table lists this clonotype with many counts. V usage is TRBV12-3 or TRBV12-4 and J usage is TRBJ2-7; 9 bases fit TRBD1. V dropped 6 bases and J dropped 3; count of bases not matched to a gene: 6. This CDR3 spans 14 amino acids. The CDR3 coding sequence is TGTGCCAGCAGGAAGACAGGGGGGAACTACGAGCAGTACTTC. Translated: CASRKTGGNYEQYF.

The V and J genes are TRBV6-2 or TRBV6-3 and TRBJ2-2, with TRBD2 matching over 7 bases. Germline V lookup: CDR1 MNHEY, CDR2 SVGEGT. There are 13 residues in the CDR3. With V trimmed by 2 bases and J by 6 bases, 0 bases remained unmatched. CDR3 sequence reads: CASSYTSAGELFF. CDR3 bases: TGTGCCAGCAGTTACACTAGCGCCGGGGAGCTGTTTTTT.

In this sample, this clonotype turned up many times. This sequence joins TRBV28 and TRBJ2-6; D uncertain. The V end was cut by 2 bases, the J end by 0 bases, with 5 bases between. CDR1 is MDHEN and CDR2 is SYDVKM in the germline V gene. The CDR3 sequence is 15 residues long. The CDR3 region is CASSLKLSGANVLTF. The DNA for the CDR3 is TGTGCCAGCAGTTTAAAACTCTCTGGGGCCAACGTCCTGACTTTC.

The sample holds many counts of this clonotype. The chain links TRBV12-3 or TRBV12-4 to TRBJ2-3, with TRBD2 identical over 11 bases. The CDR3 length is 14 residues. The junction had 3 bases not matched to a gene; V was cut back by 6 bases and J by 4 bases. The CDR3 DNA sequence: TGTGCCAGCAGCCTAGCGGGAGGTGCAGATACGCAGTATTTT. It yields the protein CASSLAGGADTQYF.

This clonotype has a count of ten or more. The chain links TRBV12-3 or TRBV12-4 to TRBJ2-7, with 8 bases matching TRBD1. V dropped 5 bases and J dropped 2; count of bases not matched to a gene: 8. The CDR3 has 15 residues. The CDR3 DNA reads TGTGCCAGCAGTCAAGACAGGGGAAAAACCTACGAGCAGTACTTC. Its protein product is CASSQDRGKTYEQYF.

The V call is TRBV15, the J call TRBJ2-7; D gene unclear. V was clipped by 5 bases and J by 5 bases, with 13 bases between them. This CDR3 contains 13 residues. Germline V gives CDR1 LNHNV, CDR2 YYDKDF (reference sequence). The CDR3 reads CATSPKPWHEQYF. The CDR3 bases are TGTGCCACCAGCCCTAAACCCTGGCACGAGCAGTACTTC.

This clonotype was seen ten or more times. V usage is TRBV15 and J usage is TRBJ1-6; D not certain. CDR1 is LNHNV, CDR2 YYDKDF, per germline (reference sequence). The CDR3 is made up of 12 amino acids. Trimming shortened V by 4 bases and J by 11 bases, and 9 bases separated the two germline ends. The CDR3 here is CATSTGVPPLHF. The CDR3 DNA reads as TGTGCCACCAGCACTGGGGTGCCACCCCTCCACTTT.

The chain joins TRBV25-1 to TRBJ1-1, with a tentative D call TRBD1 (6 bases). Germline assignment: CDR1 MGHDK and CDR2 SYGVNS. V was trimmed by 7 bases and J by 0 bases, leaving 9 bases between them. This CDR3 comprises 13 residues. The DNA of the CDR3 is TGTGCCAGCAACAGGGACCTGAACACTGAAGCTTTCTTT. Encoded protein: CASNRDLNTEAFF.

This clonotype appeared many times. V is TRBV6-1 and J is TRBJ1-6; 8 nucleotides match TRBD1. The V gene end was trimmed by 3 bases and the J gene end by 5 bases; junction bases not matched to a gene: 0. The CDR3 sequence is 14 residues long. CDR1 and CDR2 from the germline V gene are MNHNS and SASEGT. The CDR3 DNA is TGTGCCAGCAGTGAGGGACAGGATAATTCACCCCTCCACTTT. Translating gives CASSEGQDNSPLHF.

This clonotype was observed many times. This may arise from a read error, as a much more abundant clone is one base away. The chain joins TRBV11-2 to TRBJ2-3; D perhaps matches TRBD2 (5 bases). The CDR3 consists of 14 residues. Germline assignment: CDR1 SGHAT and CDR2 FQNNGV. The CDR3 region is CAGSLEVPGTTQYF. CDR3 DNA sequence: TGTGCCGGCAGCTTAGAAGTCCCGGGAACTACGCAGTATTTT.

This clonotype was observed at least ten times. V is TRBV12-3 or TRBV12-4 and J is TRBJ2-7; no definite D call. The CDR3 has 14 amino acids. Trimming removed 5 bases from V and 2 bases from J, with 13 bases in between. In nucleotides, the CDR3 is TGTGCCAGCAGTCTTTCAGGTTTTACCTACGAGCAGTACTTC. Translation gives CASSLSGFTYEQYF.

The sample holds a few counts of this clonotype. This CDR3 is CASSPTAGGLVNEQFF. The CDR3 DNA follows: TGCGCCAGCAGCCCTACAGCGGGAGGGCTGGTCAATGAGCAGTTCTTC. The chain has TRBV10-2 and TRBJ2-1; TRBD2 aligns across 10 bases. V lost 6 bases to trimming and J lost 6 bases; unmatched junction nucleotides: 11. Germline lookup yields CDR1 WSHSY and CDR2 SAAADI. The CDR3 length is 16 residues.

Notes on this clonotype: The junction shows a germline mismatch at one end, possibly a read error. The DNA of the CDR3 is TGCAACGTTCTCGAGGATTTTAATTCACCCCTCCACTTT. This sequence encodes CNVLEDFNSPLHF. The genes are TRBV29-1 and TRBJ1-6; the D is unclear. The CDR3 loop spans 13 amino acids. Germline V gives CDR1 SQVTM, CDR2 ANQGSEA.

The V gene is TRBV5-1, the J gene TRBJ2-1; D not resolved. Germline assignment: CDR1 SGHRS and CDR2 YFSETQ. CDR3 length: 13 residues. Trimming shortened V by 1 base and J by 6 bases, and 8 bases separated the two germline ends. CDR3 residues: CASSLTAINEQFF. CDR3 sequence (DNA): TGCGCCAGCAGCTTGACAGCGATCAATGAGCAGTTCTTC.

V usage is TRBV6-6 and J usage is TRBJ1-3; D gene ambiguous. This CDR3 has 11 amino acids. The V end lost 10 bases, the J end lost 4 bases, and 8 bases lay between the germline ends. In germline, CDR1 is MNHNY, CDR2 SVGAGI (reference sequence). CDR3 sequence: CATGGGNTIYF. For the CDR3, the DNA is TGTGCCACCGGAGGGGGAAACACCATATATTTT.

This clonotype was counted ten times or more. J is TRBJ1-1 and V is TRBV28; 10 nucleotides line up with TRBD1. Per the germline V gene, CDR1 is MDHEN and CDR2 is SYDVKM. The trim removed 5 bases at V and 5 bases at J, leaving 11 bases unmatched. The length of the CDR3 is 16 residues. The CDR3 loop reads CASSTLTGGARTEAFF. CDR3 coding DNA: TGTGCCAGCAGTACCCTGACAGGGGGCGCACGGACTGAAGCTTTCTTT.

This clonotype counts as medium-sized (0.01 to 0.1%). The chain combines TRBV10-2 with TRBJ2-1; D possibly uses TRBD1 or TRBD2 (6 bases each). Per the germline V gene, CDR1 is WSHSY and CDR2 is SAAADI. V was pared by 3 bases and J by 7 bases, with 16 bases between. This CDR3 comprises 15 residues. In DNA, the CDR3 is TGCGCCAGCAGTGATTGGGGGGCTAATAAGAATGAGCAGTTCTTC. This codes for CASSDWGANKNEQFF.

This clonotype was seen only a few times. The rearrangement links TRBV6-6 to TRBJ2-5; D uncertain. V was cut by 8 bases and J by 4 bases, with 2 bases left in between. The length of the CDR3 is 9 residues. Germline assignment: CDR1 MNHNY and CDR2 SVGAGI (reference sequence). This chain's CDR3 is CASVETQYF. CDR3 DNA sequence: TGTGCCAGCGTAGAGACCCAGTACTTC.

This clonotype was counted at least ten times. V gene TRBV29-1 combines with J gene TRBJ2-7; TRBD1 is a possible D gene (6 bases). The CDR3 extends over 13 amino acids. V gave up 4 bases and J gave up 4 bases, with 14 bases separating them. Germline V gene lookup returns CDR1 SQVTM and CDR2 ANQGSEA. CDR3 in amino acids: CSVGRGDNYEQYF. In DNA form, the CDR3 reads TGCAGCGTTGGCAGGGGAGATAATTACGAGCAGTACTTC.

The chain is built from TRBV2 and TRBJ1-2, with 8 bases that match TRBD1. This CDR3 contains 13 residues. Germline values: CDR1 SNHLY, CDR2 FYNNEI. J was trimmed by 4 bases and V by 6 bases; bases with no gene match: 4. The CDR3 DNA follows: TGTGCCAGCAGCCCAGGGGGCGGCTATGGCTACACCTTC. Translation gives CASSPGGGYGYTF.

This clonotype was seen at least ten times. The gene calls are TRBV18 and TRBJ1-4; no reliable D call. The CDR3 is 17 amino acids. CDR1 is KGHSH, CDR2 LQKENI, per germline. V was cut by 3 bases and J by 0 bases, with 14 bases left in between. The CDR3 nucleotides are TGTGCCAGCTCACCGGGAGGAAGACTAACAACTAATGAAAAACTGTTTTTT. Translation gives CASSPGGRLTTNEKLFF.

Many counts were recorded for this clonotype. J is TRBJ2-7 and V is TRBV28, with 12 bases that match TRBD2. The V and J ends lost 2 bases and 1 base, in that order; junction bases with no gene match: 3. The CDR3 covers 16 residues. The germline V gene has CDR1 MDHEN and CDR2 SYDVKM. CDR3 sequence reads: CASSLILAGGSYEQYF. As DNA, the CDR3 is TGTGCCAGCAGTTTAATACTAGCGGGAGGTTCCTACGAGCAGTACTTC.

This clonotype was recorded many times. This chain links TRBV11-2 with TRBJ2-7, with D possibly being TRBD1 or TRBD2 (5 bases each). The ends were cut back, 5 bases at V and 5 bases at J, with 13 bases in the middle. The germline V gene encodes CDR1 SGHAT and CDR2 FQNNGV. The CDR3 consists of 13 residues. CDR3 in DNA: TGTGCCAGCAGCCTCGGGGCGATGGACGAGCAGTACTTC. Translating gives CASSLGAMDEQYF.

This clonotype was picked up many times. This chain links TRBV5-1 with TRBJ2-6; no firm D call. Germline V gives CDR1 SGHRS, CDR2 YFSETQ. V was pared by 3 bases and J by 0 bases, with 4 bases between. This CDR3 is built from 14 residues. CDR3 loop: CASSSDSGANVLTF. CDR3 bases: TGCGCCAGCAGCTCTGACTCTGGGGCCAACGTCCTGACTTTC.